This T cell receptor beta chain appears in the sequencing data of a study of blood T cell repertoires in COVID-19. Looking at the study overall: COVID-19 samples from acute and convalescent phases originated in the United States, Italy and Spain.

Participant-given clinical history determined each cohort assignment. Before they entered the study, exposed participants had met a COVID-19 case within 2 weeks. The CDR3 length is 18 residues. In the authors' workflow: Amplification of reference gene primers was used by the study to estimate nucleated cell counts. TCRdb keeps only in-frame clones here, not all; method: immunoSEQ multiplex PCR. V and J calls and clone size are as listed in that table; D and trimming were resolved from the DNA. The repertoire holds approximately 300,000 clones, less than 85% seen once, with around 2% in the top ten. The receptor was isolated from a woman younger than 45 who had been exposed to COVID-19. The chain links TRBV21-1 to TRBJ2-3; the table's D call, TRBD2, has no DNA check behind it. TRBV21-1 is a known pseudogene. The source material was PBMCs or T cells enriched from blood (not recorded which). The DNA of the CDR3 is TGTGCCAGCAGCCGCCAGGCAGCGGGAGGTCGGGGAACAGATACGCAGTATTTT. As protein: CASSRQAAGGRGTDTQYF.